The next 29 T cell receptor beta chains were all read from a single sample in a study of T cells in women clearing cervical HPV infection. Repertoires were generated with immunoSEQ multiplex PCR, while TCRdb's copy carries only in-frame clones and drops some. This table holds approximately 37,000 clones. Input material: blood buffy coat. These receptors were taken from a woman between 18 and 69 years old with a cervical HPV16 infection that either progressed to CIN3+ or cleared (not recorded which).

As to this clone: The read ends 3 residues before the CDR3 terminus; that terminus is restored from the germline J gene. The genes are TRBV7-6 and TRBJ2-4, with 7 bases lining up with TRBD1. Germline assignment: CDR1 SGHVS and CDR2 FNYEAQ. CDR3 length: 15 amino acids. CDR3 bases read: TGTGCCAGCAGCTTAGCGCCGGGACAGAGCTATGGT. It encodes CASSLAPGQSYG. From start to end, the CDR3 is CASSLAPGQSYGQYF.

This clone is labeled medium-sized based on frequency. CDR3 sequence: CASSLGRGTGELFF. CDR3 DNA (partial): TGTGCCAGCAGCTTAGGCAGGGGCACCGGGGAG. The chain links TRBV7-2 to TRBJ2-2, with D perhaps matching TRBD1 (6 bases). Read sequence stops 3 residues before the CDR3 end, and the germline J gene provides the missing end. The germline V gene has CDR1 SGHTA and CDR2 FQGNSA. Trimming stripped 1 base from V and 4 bases from J, with 7 bases between. The CDR3 length is 14 residues.

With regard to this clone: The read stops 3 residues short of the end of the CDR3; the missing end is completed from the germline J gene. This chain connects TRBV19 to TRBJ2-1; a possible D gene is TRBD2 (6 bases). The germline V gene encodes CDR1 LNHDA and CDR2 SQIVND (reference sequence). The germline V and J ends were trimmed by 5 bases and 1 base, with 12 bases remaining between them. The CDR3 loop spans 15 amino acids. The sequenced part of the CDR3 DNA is TGTGCCAGTAGTGAGGGACTTAATTCCTACAATGAG. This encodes CASSEGLNSYNE. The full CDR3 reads CASSEGLNSYNEQFF.

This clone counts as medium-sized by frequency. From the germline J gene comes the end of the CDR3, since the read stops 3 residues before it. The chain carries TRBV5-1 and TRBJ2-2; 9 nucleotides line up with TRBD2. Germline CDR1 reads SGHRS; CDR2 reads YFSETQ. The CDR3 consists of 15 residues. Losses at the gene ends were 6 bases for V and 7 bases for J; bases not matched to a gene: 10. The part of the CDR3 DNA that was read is TGCGCCAGCAACTCTTATAGCGGGAGAGGCGGGGAG. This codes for CASNSYSGRGGE. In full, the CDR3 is CASNSYSGRGGELFF.

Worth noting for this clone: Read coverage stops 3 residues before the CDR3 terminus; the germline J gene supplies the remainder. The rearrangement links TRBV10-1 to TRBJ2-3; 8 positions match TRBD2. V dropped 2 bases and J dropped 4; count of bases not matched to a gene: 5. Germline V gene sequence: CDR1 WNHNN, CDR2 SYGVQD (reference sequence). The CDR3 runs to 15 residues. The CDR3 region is CASSERRGAADTQYF. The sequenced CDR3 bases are TGCGCCAGCAGTGAGCGGCGGGGGGCCGCAGATACG.

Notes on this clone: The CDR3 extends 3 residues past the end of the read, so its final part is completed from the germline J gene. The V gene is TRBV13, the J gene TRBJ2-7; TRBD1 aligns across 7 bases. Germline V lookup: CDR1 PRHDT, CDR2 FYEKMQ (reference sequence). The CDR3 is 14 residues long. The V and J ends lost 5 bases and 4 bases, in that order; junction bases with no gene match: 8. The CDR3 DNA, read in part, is TGTGCCAGCAGCATCCACAGGGGAACTTACGAG. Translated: CASSIHRGTYE. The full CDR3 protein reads CASSIHRGTYEQYF.

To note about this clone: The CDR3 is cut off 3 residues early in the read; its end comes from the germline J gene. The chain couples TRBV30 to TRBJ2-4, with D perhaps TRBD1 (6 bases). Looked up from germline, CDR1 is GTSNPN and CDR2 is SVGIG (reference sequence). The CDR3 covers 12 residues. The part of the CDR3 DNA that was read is TGTGCCTGGAGTGTTGACAGGTCCGGT. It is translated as CAWSVDRSG. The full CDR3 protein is CAWSVDRSGQYF.

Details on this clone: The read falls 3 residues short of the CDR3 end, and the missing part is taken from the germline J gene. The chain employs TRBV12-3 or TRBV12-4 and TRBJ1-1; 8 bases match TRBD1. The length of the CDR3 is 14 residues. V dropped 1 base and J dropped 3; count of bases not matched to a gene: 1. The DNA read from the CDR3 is TGTGCCAGCAGTTTAGGGACAGGGTACACTGAA. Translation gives CASSLGTGYTE. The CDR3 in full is CASSLGTGYTEAFF.

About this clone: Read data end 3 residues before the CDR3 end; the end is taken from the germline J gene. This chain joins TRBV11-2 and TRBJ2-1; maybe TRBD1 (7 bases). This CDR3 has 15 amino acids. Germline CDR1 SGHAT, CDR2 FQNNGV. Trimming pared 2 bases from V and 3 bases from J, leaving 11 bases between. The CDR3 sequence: CASSLRGDSYNEQFF. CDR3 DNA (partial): TGTGCCAGCAGCTTACGCGGGGACAGCTACAATGAG.

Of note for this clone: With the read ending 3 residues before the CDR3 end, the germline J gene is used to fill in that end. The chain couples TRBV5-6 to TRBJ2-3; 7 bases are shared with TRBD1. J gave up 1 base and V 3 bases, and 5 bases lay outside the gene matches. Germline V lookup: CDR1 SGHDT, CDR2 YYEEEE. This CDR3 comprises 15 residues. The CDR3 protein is CASSWPDRGTDTQYF. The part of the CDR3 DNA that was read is TGTGCCAGCAGCTGGCCCGACAGGGGCACAGATACG.

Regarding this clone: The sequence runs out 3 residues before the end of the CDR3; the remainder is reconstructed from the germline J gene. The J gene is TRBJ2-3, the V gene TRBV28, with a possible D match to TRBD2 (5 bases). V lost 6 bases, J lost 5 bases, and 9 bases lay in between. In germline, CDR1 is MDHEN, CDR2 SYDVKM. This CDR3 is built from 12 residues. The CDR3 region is CASRRSGDTQYF. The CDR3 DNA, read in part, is TGTGCCAGCAGGCGGAGCGGAGATACG.

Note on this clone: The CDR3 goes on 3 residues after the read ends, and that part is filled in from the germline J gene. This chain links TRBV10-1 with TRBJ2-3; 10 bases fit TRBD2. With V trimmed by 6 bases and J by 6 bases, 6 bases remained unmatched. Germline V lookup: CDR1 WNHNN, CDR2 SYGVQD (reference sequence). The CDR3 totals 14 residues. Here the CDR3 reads CASSPGLAADTQYF. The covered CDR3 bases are TGCGCCAGCAGCCCAGGACTAGCGGCGGATACG.

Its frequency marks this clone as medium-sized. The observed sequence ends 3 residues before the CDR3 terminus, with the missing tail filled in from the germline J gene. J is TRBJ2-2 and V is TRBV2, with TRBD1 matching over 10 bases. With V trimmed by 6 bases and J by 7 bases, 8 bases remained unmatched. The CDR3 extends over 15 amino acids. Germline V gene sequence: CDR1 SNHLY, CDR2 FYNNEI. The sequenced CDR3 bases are TGTGCCAGCAGCACCGGGACAGGGGTAGTCGGGGAG. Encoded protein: CASSTGTGVVGE. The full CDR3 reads CASSTGTGVVGELFF. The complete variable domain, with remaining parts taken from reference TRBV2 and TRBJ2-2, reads EPEVTQTPSHQVTQMGQEVILRCVPISNHLYFYWYRQILGQKVEFLVSFYNNEISEKSEIFDDQFSVERPDGSNFTLKIRSTKLEDSAMYFCASSTGTGVVGELFFGEGSRLTVL.

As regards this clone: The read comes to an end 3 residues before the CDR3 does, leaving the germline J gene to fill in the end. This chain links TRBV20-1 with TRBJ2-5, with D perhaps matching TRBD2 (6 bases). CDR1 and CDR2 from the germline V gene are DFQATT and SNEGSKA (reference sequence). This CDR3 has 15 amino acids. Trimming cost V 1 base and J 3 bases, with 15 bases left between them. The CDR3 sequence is CSARGPRLVEETQYF. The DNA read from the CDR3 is TGCAGTGCTAGAGGTCCGAGACTAGTGGAAGAGACC.

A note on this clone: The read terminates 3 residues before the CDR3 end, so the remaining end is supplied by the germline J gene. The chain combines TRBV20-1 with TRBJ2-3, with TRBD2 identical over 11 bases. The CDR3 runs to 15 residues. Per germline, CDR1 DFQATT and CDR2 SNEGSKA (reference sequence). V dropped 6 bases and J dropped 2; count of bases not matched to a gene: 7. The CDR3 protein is CSATETSGTTDTQYF. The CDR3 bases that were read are TGCAGTGCAACGGAGACTAGCGGGACCACAGATACG.

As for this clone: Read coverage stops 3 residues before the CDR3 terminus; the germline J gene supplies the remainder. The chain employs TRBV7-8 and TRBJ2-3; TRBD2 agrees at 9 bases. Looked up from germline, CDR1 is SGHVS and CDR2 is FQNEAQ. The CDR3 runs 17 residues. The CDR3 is CASTPLGRGGRGETQYF. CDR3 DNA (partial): TGTGCCAGCACCCCCCTGGGGCGGGGGGGCAGAGGGGAGACG.

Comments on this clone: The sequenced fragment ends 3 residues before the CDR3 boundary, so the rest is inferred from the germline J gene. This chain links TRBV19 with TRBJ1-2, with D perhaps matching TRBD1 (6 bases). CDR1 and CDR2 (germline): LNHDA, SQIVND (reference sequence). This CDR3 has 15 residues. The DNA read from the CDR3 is TGTGCCAGTAGTATGGCGAGCGGGGACACAGATACC. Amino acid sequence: CASSMASGDTDT. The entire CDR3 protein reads CASSMASGDTDTYTF.

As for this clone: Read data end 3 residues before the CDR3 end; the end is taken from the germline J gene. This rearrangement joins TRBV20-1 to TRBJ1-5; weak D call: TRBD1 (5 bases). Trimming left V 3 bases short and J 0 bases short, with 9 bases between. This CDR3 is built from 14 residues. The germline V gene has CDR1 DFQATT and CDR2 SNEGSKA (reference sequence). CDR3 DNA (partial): TGCAGTGCTAGGTATGACAGTAGCAATCAGCCC. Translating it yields CSARYDSSNQP. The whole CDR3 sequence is CSARYDSSNQPQHF.

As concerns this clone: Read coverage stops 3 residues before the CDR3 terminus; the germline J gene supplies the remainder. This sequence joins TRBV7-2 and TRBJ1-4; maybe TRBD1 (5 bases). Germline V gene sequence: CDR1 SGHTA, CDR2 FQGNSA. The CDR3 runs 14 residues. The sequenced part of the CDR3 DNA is TGTGCCAGCAGCCCGGCAGGGAGAGGATCACCA. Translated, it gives CASSPAGRGSP. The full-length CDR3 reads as CASSPAGRGSPLFF.

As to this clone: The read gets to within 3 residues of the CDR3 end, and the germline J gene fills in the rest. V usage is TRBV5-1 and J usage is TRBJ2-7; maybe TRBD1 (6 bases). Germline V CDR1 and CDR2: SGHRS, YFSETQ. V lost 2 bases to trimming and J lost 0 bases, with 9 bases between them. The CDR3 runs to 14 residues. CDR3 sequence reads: CASSLTGSSYEQYF. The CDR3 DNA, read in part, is TGCGCCAGCAGCTTAACAGGGAGCTCCTACGAG. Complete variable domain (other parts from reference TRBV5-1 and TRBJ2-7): KAGVTQTPRYLIKTRGQQVTLSCSPISGHRSVSWYQQTPGQGLQFLFEYFSETQRNKGNFPGRFSGRQFSNSRSEMNVSTLELGDSALYLCASSLTGSSYEQYFGPGTRLTVT.

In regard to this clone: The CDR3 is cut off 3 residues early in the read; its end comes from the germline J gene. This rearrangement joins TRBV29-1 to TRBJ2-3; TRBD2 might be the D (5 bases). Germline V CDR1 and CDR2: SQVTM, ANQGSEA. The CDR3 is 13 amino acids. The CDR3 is CSVAPASNQPQYF. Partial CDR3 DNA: TGCAGCGTTGCACCAGCTAGCAATCAGCCG.

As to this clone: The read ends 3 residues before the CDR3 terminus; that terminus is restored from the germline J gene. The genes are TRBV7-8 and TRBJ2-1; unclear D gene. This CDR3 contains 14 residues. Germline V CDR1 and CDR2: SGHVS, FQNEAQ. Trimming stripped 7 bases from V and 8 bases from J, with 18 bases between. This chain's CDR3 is CASNPLTPGDEQFF. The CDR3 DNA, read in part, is TGTGCCAGCAACCCCCTGACCCCGGGTGATGAG.

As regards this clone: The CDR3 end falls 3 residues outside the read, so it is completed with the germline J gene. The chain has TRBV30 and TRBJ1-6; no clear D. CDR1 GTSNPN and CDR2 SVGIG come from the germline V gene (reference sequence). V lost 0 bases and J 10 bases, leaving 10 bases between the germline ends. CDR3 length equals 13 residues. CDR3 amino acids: CAWSVREGSPLHF. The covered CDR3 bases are TGTGCCTGGAGTGTAAGAGAGGGCTCACCC.

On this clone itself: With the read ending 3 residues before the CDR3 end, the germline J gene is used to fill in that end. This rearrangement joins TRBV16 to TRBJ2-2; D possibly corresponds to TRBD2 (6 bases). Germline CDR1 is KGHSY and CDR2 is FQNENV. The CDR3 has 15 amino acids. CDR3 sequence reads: CASSQSMGGNEKLFF. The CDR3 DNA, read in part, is TGTGCCAGCAGCCAATCGATGGGGGGTAATGAAAAG.

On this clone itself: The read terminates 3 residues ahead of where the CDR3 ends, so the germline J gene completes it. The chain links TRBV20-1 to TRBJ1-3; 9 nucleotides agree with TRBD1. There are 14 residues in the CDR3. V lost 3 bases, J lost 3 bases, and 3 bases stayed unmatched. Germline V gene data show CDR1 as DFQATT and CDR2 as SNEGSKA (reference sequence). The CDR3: CSARTGGVGNTIYF. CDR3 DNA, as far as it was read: TGCAGTGCTAGGACAGGGGGAGTTGGAAACACC.

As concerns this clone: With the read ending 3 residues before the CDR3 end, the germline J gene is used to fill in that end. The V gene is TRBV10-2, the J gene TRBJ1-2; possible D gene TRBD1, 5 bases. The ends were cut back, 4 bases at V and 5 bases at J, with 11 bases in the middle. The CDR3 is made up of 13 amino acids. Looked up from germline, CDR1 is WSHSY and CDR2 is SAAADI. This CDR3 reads CASSAVGTYGYTF. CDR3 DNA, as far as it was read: TGCGCCAGCAGTGCTGTAGGGACTTATGGC.

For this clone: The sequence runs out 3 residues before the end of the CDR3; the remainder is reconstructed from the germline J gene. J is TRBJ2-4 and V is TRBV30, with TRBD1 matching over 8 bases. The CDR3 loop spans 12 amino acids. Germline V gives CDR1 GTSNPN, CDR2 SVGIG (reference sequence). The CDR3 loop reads CACRGLEYGQYF. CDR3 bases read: TGTGCCTGCAGGGGGCTGGAGTATGGT.

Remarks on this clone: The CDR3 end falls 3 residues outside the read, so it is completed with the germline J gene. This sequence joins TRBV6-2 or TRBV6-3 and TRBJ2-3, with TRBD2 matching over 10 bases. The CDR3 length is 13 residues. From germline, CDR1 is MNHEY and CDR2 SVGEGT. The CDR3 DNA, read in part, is TGTGCCAGCAACAGCGGGGGGGAAGAGACG. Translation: CASNSGGEET. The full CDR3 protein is CASNSGGEETQYF.

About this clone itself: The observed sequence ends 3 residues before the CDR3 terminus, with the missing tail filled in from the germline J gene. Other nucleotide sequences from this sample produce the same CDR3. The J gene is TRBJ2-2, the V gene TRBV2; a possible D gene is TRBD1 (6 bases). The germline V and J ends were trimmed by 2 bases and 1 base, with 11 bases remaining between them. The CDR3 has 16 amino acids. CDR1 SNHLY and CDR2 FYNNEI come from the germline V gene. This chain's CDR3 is CASSERGGLNTGELFF. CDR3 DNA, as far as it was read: TGTGCCAGCAGTGAACGTGGGGGCTTGAACACCGGGGAG.